The 25 T cell receptor beta chains reported below all come from one sample, sequenced in a study of post-analysis software for immune sequencing data. Findings and limits, study-wide: When patients were compared with controls, 4 or 5 TRBV segments were more frequent, TRBV5-6, TRBV5-1 and TRBV20-1 among them.

Their target antigens are unknown. Unique molecular identifiers were carried by the TCR beta cDNA libraries. One entry per CDR3 protein, called by TCRdb with MiXCR from the PCR reads. The table has approximately 260,000 distinct CDR3 sequences, about 40% seen once. Sequencing was carried out using blood. Source of these receptors: a girl between 10 and 17 years old with multiple sclerosis.

This clonotype was seen only a few times. The genes are TRBV7-9 and TRBJ1-2; 12 bases are a match to TRBD1. J gave up 4 bases and V 4 bases, and 10 bases lay outside the gene matches. From germline, CDR1 is SEHNR and CDR2 FQNEAQ (reference sequence). The CDR3 is 17 amino acids. The chain's CDR3 is CASSSPGQGATGYGYTF. In DNA, the CDR3 is TGTGCCAGCAGCTCACCGGGACAGGGGGCCACGGGCTATGGCTACACCTTC.

This clonotype came up many times. This CDR3 is CATSDSLAERGRTNTQYF. CDR3 nucleotides: TGTGCCACCAGTGATTCCTTGGCGGAGCGGGGGAGAACAAATACGCAGTATTTT. The rearrangement links TRBV24-1 to TRBJ2-3; 8 bases match TRBD2. The CDR3 consists of 18 residues. With 2 bases clipped from V and 7 bases from J, the junction kept 16 bases outside the gene matches. Germline V gives CDR1 KGHDR, CDR2 SFDVKD.

This clonotype was seen at least ten times. CDR3 DNA: TGCAGTGCTAGAGTCTCAGGGACTAGCGGGAAGTTAACAGATACGCAGTATTTT. Protein: CSARVSGTSGKLTDTQYF. The V call is TRBV20-1, the J call TRBJ2-3; 13 bases are shared with TRBD2. Germline V gene sequence: CDR1 DFQATT, CDR2 SNEGSKA (reference sequence). Trimming took 1 base from V and 3 from J; bases not matched to a gene: 10. The CDR3 length is 18 residues.

Only a few counts were recorded for this clonotype. J is TRBJ1-6 and V is TRBV6-1; 8 bases are shared with TRBD1. Per the germline V gene, CDR1 is MNHNS and CDR2 is SASEGT. V lost 7 bases and J lost 9; bases outside the gene matches: 8. This CDR3 region has 14 residues. CDR3 residues: CASNSQGGFSPLHF. The CDR3 DNA sequence: TGTGCCAGCAACTCACAGGGGGGCTTTTCACCCCTCCACTTT.

The genes are TRBV7-8 and TRBJ2-1, with 8 bases matching TRBD1. This CDR3 comprises 14 residues. Losses at the gene ends were 3 bases for V and 6 bases for J; bases not matched to a gene: 4. The germline gives CDR1 SGHVS, CDR2 FQNEAQ. The CDR3 reads CASSLGQAFNEQFF. The CDR3 DNA is TGTGCCAGCAGCTTGGGACAGGCTTTCAATGAGCAGTTCTTC.

The V and J genes are TRBV7-2 and TRBJ2-2; no firm D call. With 9 bases removed from V and 1 base from J, the gap between germline ends came to 9 bases. This CDR3 is built from 13 residues. Germline CDR1 is SGHTA and CDR2 is FQGNSA. The CDR3 DNA sequence: TGTGCCAGTTCAGACTGGAACACCGGGGAGCTGTTTTTT. It specifies CASSDWNTGELFF.

This clonotype has only a few counts. The chain couples TRBV12-3 or TRBV12-4 to TRBJ2-1; TRBD1 agrees at 7 bases. The J call may not be correct, given that the DNA end is closer to TRBJ2-7. The CDR3 has 14 residues. In DNA form, the CDR3 reads TGTGCCAGCAGTTCACCCGGGACAGCTAATGAGCAGTACTTC. Residues: CASSSPGTANEQYF.

This chain connects TRBV28 to TRBJ2-1; weak D call: TRBD2 (6 bases). The CDR3 is 15 amino acids. Per the germline V gene, CDR1 is MDHEN and CDR2 is SYDVKM. Deletions cut 2 bases from V and 4 bases from J, with 12 bases between. CDR3 sequence reads: CASSLGGSKYNEQFF. CDR3 coding DNA: TGTGCCAGCAGTTTAGGGGGGAGTAAGTACAATGAGCAGTTCTTC.

The rearrangement links TRBV29-1 to TRBJ2-7, with a weak D call TRBD2 (6 bases). The V end was cut by 7 bases, the J end by 2 bases, with 12 bases between. CDR1 is SQVTM, CDR2 ANQGSEA, per germline. This CDR3 region has 12 residues. The CDR3: CSAETGAYEQYF. In DNA form, the CDR3 reads TGCAGCGCCGAGACGGGGGCCTACGAGCAGTACTTC.

Ten or more counts support this clonotype. This chain joins TRBV6-5 and TRBJ1-1; D is possibly TRBD1 (6 bases). Germline V gives CDR1 MNHEY, CDR2 SVGAGI. Trimming left V 2 bases short and J 0 bases short, with 13 bases between. This CDR3 has 16 residues. The CDR3 sequence is CASSYGRGLLNTEAFF. CDR3 coding DNA: TGTGCCAGCAGTTACGGCAGGGGCCTACTGAACACTGAAGCTTTCTTT.

This clonotype was counted ten times or more. The V call is TRBV5-1, the J call TRBJ2-7; 11 positions agree with TRBD2. Germline loops: CDR1 SGHRS, CDR2 YFSETQ. V trimming: 5 bases; J trimming: 7 bases; junction bases outside the gene matches: 5. This CDR3 contains 13 residues. This CDR3 is CASSVSSGGEQYF. CDR3 DNA: TGCGCCAGCAGTGTGTCTAGCGGGGGGGAGCAGTACTTC.

This rearrangement joins TRBV4-2 to TRBJ2-2, with D perhaps matching TRBD1 (6 bases). Germline V gene lookup returns CDR1 LGHNA and CDR2 YNFKEQ. This CDR3 has 16 residues. With 1 base removed from V and 2 bases from J, the gap between germline ends came to 11 bases. The CDR3 bases are TGTGCCAGCAGCCAAGTTAGGGGGAGCAACACCGGGGAGCTGTTTTTT. Translation: CASSQVRGSNTGELFF.

This clonotype was recorded at least ten times. This chain uses TRBV14 with TRBJ2-5; 13 bases match TRBD2. Trimming removed 4 bases from V and 3 bases from J; junction bases left unmatched: 8. CDR3 length: 17 amino acids. From germline, CDR1 is SGHDN and CDR2 FVKESK. CDR3 region: CASSLRTSGRVKETQYF. The CDR3 DNA follows: TGTGCCAGCAGCCTACGGACTAGCGGGAGAGTAAAAGAGACCCAGTACTTC.

On this clonotype itself: A read error may be the cause here, since a much bigger clone is one base away. The CDR3 spells CAWSVLGGETQYF. The CDR3 nucleotides are TGTGCCTGGAGTGTACTCGGCGGGGAGACCCAGTACTTC. The chain joins TRBV30 to TRBJ2-5; D may be TRBD2 (5 bases). Germline CDR1 and CDR2: GTSNPN and SVGIG (reference sequence). This CDR3 contains 13 residues. Trimming took 0 bases from V and 5 from J, leaving 10 bases between them.

The chain combines TRBV20-1 with TRBJ1-1; a weak D match, TRBD1 (6 bases). The CDR3 runs to 15 residues. CDR1 and CDR2 (germline): DFQATT, SNEGSKA (reference sequence). V lost 5 bases, J lost 1 base, and 17 bases lay in between. The CDR3 region is CSAGEPGAWNTEAFF. CDR3 sequence (DNA): TGCAGTGCTGGGGAGCCAGGGGCGTGGAACACTGAAGCTTTCTTT.

The chain uses TRBV7-2 and TRBJ2-7; TRBD1 aligns across 9 bases. This CDR3 has 14 residues. The V and J ends lost 5 bases and 3 bases, in that order; junction bases with no gene match: 5. Germline-derived CDR1 and CDR2 are SGHTA and FQGNSA. CDR3 bases: TGTGCCAGCAGCACCTGGACAGGGGACTACGAGCAGTACTTC. Amino acid sequence: CASSTWTGDYEQYF.

This clonotype was detected many times. The V gene is TRBV24-1, the J gene TRBJ2-1, with 8 bases aligning to TRBD1. The trim removed 3 bases at V and 5 bases at J, leaving 20 bases unmatched. The germline gives CDR1 KGHDR, CDR2 SFDVKD. This CDR3 comprises 20 residues. CDR3 in DNA: TGTGCCACCAGTGATAAATTCGCCCGGGCCGGGACAGGCTTCGACAATGAGCAGTTCTTC. Amino acid sequence: CATSDKFARAGTGFDNEQFF.

This rearrangement joins TRBV5-1 to TRBJ2-3, with TRBD1 identical over 7 bases. CDR3 length: 14 amino acids. J lost 0 bases, V lost 2 bases, and 0 bases had no gene match. Germline lookup yields CDR1 SGHRS and CDR2 YFSETQ. The CDR3 DNA sequence: TGCGCCAGCAGCTTACAGGGGAGCACAGATACGCAGTATTTT. Amino acids: CASSLQGSTDTQYF.

This clonotype appeared a single time. The chain combines TRBV25-1 with TRBJ2-5, with D unclear. V lost 8 bases and J lost 4, with 11 bases in between. Germline loops: CDR1 MGHDK, CDR2 SYGVNS. The CDR3 runs to 12 residues. The CDR3 sequence: CASSKGLETQYF. The CDR3, as DNA: TGTGCCAGCTCTAAGGGTTTAGAGACCCAGTACTTC.

As concerns this clonotype: Given a much more abundant clone one base away, this may be a read error. The chain joins TRBV6-2 or TRBV6-3 to TRBJ2-7; the D gene could be TRBD1 or TRBD2 (6 bases each). CDR3 length: 15 residues. Germline V gene sequence: CDR1 MNHEY, CDR2 SVGEGT. V lost 8 bases and J 1 base, leaving 18 bases between the germline ends. CDR3 DNA sequence: TGTGCCAGCCTCGGCGGGACAAGTTATTCCTACGAGCAGTACTTC. Protein product: CASLGGTSYSYEQYF.

This clonotype showed up just a few times. Just one base apart from a much larger clone, this may be a read error. The V call is TRBV14, the J call TRBJ2-5; no reliable D call. Germline V lookup: CDR1 SGHDN, CDR2 FVKESK. The CDR3 runs to 12 residues. Trimming stripped 1 base from V and 11 bases from J, with 11 bases between. CDR3 coding DNA: TGTGCCAGCAGCCAAGGGCTGGGTGAGCAGTACTTC. Its translation: CASSQGLGEQYF.

Notes on this clonotype: This may stem from a read error, because a much larger clone lies one nucleotide away. The chain is built from TRBV7-9 and TRBJ2-1, with 7 bases matching TRBD2. The CDR3 totals 13 residues. Germline V gene lookup returns CDR1 SEHNR and CDR2 FQNEAQ (reference sequence). CDR3 sequence reads: CARSLAGVNEQFF. The CDR3 DNA sequence: TGTGCCAGAAGCTTAGCGGGTGTCAATGAGCAGTTCTTC.

There are many counts of this clonotype. The chain is built from TRBV7-9 and TRBJ2-1, with D possibly matching TRBD2 (5 bases). The V end was cut by 0 bases, the J end by 4 bases, with 7 bases between. This CDR3 spans 14 amino acids. The V gene's germline CDR1 is SEHNR and CDR2 FQNEAQ (reference sequence). The CDR3 coding sequence is TGTGCCAGCAGCTTAGCCCGGGGTTACAATGAGCAGTTCTTC. Translated: CASSLARGYNEQFF.

This clonotype came up many times. The chain combines TRBV14 with TRBJ2-1, with no clear D. In germline, CDR1 is SGHDN, CDR2 FVKESK. This CDR3 comprises 14 residues. V lost 2 bases and J 0 bases, leaving 5 bases between the germline ends. CDR3 in amino acids: CASSQLGSYNEQFF. In DNA form, the CDR3 reads TGTGCCAGCAGCCAACTGGGCTCCTACAATGAGCAGTTCTTC.

This clonotype was seen repeatedly, ten times or more. The rearrangement uses TRBV29-1 and TRBJ1-1, with a weak D call TRBD1 (6 bases). The CDR3 contains 13 residues. Germline lookup yields CDR1 SQVTM and CDR2 ANQGSEA. V was pared by 6 bases and J by 1 base, with 12 bases between. CDR3 in DNA: TGCAGCGTGGGAGGGGGTCGGAACACTGAAGCTTTCTTT. This encodes CSVGGGRNTEAFF.